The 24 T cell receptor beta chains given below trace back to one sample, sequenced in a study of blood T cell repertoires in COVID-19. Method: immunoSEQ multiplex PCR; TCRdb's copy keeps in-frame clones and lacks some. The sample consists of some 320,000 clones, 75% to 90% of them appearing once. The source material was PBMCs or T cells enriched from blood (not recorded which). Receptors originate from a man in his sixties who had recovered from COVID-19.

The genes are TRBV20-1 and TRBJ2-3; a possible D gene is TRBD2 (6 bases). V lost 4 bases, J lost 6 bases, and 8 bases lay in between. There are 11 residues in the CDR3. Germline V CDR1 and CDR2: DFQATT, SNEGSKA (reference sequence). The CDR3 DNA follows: TGCAGTGCTATACGGGGGGATACGCAGTATTTT. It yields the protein CSAIRGDTQYF.

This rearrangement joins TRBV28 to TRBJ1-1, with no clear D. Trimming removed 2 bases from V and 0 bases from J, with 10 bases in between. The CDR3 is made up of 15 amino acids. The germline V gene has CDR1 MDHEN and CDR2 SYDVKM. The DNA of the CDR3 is TGTGCCAGCAGTTTAATGAGGAATATGAACACTGAAGCTTTCTTT. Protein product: CASSLMRNMNTEAFF.

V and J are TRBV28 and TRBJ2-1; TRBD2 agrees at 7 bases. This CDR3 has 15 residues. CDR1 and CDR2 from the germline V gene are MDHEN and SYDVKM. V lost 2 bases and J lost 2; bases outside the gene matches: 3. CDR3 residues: CASSLAGEPYNEQFF. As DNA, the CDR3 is TGTGCCAGCAGTTTAGCGGGAGAGCCCTACAATGAGCAGTTCTTC.

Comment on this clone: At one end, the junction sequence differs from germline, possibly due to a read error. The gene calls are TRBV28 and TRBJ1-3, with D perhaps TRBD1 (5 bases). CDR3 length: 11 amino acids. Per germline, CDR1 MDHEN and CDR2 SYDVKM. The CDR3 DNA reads TGTGCCAGCAGGCTGACAGTGACCATGTATTTT. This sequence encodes CASRLTVTMYF. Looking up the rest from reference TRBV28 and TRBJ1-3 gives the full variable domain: DVKVTQSSRYLVKRTGEKVFLECVQDMDHENMFWYRQDPGLGLRLIYFSYDVKMKEKGDIPEGYSVSREKKERFSLILESASTNQTSMYLCASRLTVTMYFGEGSWLTVV.

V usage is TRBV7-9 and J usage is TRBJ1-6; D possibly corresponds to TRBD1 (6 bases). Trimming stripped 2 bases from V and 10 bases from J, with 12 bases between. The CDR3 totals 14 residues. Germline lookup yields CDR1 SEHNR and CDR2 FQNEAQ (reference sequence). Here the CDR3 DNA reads TGTGCCAGCAGCTTAAATGCGGGGGCATCACCCCTCCACTTT. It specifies CASSLNAGASPLHF.

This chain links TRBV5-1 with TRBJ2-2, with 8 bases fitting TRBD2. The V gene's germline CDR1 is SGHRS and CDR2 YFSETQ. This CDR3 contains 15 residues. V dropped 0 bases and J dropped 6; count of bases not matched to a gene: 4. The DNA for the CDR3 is TGCGCCAGCAGCTTGGTTGCGGGAGGCCCCGGGGAGCTGTTTTTT. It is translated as CASSLVAGGPGELFF.

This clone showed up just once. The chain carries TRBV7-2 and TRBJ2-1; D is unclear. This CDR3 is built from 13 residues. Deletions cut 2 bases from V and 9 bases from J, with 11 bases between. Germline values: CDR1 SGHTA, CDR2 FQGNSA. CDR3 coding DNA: TGTGCCAGCAGCTTACATCAGCGTAGTGAGCAGTTCTTC. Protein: CASSLHQRSEQFF.

The CDR3 spells CATSDSGTGVSEQYF. DNA of the CDR3: TGTGCCACCAGTGATTCCGGGACAGGGGTTTCCGAGCAGTACTTC. This chain links TRBV24-1 with TRBJ2-7, with 10 bases aligning to TRBD1. Losses at the gene ends were 2 bases for V and 6 bases for J; bases not matched to a gene: 6. The CDR3 is made up of 15 amino acids. Looked up from germline, CDR1 is KGHDR and CDR2 is SFDVKD.

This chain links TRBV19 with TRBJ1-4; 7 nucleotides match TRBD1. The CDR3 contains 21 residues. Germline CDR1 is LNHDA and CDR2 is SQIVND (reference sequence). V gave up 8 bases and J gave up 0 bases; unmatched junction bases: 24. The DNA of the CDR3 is TGTGCCAGTGAACCCTTCCTCAGGGACAGTCCTTCCCTTGCAACTAATGAAAAACTGTTTTTT. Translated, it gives CASEPFLRDSPSLATNEKLFF.

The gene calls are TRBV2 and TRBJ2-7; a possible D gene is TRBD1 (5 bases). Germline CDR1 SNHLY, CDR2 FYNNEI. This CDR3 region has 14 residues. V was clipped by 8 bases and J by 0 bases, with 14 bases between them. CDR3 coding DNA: TGTGCCAGCGGGGCCTCCTGGAGCTCCTACGAGCAGTACTTC. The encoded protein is CASGASWSSYEQYF.

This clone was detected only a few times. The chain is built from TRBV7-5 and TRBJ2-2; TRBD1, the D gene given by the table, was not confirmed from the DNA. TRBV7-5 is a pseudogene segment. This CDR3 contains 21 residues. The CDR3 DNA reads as TGTGCCAGAAGCGTCCCCGGGACAGGGTTACATAAGTGGTCGAACACCGGGGAGCTGTTTTTT. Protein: CARSVPGTGLHKWSNTGELFF.

CDR3 bases: TGTGCCACCAGCAGAGATGGGCAGGGGGCCGGAGTAGATACGCAGTATTTT. Translation: CATSRDGQGAGVDTQYF. This chain joins TRBV15 and TRBJ2-3; 8 bases are shared with TRBD1. The trim removed 0 bases at V and 5 bases at J, leaving 10 bases unmatched. CDR3 size: 17 residues. Germline assignment: CDR1 LNHNV and CDR2 YYDKDF (reference sequence). The entire variable domain, with the rest obtained from reference TRBV15 and TRBJ2-3, is as follows: DAMVIQNPRYQVTQFGKPVTLSCSQTLNHNVMYWYQQKSSQAPKLLFHYYDKDFNNEADTPDNFQSRRPNTSFCFLDIRSPGLGDTAMYLCATSRDGQGAGVDTQYFGPGTRLTVL.

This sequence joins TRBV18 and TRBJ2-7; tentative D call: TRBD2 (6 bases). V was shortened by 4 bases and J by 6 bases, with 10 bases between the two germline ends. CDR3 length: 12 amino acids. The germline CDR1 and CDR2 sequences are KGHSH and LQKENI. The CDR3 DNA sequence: TGTGCCAGCTCACAACAGGAGGGCGAGCAGTACTTC. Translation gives CASSQQEGEQYF.

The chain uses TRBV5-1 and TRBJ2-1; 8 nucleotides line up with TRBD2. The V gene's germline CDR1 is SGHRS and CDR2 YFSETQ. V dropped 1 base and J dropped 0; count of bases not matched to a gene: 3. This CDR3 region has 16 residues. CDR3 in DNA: TGCGCCAGCAGCTTGCTCGGGAGGGCCTCCTACAATGAGCAGTTCTTC. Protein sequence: CASSLLGRASYNEQFF.

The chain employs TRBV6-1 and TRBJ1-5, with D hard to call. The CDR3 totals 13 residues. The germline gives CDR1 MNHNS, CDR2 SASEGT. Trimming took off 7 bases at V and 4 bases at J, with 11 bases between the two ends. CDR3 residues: CASNKQINQPQHF. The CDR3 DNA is TGTGCCAGCAATAAACAGATTAATCAGCCCCAGCATTTT.

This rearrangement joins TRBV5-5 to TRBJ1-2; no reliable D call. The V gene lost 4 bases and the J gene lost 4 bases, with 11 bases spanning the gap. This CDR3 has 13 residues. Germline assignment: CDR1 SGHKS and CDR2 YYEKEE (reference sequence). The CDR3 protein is CASSPQTLYGYTF. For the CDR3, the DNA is TGTGCCAGCAGCCCTCAGACTCTCTATGGCTACACCTTC.

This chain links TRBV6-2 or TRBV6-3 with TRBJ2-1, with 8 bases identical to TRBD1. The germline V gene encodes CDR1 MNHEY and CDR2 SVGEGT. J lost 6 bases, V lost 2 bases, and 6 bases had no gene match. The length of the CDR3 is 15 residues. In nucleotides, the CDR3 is TGTGCCAGCAGTTACCGGACAGGGAAGCCCAATGAGCAGTTCTTC. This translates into CASSYRTGKPNEQFF.

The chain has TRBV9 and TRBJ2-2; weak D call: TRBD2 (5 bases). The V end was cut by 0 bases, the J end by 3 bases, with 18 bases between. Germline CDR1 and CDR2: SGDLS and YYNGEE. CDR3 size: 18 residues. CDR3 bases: TGTGCCAGCAGCGTAGATGAGGGAGAGCCCCGTGACACCGGGGAGCTGTTTTTT. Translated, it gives CASSVDEGEPRDTGELFF.

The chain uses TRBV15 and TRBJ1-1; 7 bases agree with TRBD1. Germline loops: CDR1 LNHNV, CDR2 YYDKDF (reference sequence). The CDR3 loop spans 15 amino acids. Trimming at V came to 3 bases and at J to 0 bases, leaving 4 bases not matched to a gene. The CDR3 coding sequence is TGTGCCACCAGCAGGGGGACAGCAATGAACACTGAAGCTTTCTTT. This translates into CATSRGTAMNTEAFF.

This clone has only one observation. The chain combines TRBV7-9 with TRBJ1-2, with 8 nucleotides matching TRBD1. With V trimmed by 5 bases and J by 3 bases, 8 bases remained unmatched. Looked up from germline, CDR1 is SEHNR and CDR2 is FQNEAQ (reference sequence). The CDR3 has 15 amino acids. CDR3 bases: TGTGCCAGCAGCCCACTGACAGGGGCGGACTATGGCTACACCTTC. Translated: CASSPLTGADYGYTF.

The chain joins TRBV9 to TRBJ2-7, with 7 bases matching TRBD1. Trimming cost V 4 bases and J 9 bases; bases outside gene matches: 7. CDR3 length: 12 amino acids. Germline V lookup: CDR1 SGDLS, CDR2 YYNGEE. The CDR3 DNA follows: TGTGCCAGCAGCCCCAGGGGGTCCGTGCAGTACTTC. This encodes CASSPRGSVQYF.

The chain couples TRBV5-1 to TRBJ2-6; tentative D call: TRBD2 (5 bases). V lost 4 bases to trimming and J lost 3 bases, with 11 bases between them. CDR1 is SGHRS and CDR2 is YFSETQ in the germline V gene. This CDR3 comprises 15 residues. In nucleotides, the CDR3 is TGCGCCAGCAGCGAAAACAGCGGTGGGGCCAACGTCCTGACTTTC. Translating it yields CASSENSGGANVLTF. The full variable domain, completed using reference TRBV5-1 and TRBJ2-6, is KAGVTQTPRYLIKTRGQQVTLSCSPISGHRSVSWYQQTPGQGLQFLFEYFSETQRNKGNFPGRFSGRQFSNSRSEMNVSTLELGDSALYLCASSENSGGANVLTFGAGSRLTVL.

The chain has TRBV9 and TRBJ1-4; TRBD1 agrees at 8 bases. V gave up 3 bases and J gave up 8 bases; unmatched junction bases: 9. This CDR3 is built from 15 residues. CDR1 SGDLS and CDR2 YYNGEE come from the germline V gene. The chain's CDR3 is CASSGYGTGREKLFF. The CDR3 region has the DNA TGTGCCAGCAGCGGATATGGGACAGGAAGAGAAAAACTGTTTTTT.

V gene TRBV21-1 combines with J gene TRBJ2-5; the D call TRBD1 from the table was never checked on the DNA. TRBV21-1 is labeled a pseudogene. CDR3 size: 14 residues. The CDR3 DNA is TGTGCCAGCAGCCGTAAACTCAGGGAAGAGACCCAGTACTTC. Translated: CASSRKLREETQYF.